This T cell receptor (beta chain) is drawn from a study of cytomegalovirus exposure and HLA in healthy donors. As for the study in general: As released early, the data held approximately 80 million unique TCRs from HLA-typed donors.

Both 60 Vbeta primers and 13 Jbeta primers went into the PCR. Clones were read by immunoSEQ multiplex PCR, and TCRdb kept only the in-frame ones, dropping some. The table lists some 180,000 clones, 70% to 80% of them singletons. Study observations and caveats: Sequencing depth across donors, presence/absence analyses assumed, was roughly uniform.

This clone occurred a few times. Antigen unknown. V shed 4 bases and J 4 bases; nucleotides not matched to a gene: 5. CDR3 length: 15 residues. The V gene's germline CDR1 is ENHRY and CDR2 SYGVKD. Material: PBMCs. The chain uses TRBV10-3 and TRBJ2-3; 10 nucleotides align to TRBD1. This clonotype originated in a woman aged 60-70 years in good health and CMV-seropositive. The CDR3 DNA is TGTGCCATCAGTGGGGACAGGGGAGTGGCAGATACGCAGTATTTT. Protein product: CAISGDRGVADTQYF.